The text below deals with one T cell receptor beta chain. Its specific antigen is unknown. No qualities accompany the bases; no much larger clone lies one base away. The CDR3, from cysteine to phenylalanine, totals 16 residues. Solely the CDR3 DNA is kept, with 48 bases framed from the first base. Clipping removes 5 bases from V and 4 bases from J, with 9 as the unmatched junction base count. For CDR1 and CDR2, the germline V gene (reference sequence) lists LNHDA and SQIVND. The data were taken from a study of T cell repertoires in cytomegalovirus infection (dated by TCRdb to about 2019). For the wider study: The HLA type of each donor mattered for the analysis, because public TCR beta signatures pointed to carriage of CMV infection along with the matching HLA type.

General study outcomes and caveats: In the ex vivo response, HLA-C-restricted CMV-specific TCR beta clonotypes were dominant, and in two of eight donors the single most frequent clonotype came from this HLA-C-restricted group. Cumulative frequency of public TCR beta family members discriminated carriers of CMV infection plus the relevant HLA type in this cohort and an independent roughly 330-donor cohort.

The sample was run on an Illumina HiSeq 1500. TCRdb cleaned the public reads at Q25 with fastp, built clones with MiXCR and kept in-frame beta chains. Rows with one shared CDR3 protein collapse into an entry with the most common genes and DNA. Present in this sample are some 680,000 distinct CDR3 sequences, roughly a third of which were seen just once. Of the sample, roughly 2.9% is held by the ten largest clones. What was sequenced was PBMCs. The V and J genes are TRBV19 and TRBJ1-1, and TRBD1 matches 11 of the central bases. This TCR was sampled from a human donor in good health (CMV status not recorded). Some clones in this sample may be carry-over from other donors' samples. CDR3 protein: CASSPRTGGTGTEAFF. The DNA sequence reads TGTGCCAGTAGTCCTCGGACAGGGGGCACGGGCACTGAAGCTTTCTTT.